This TCR beta chain was recovered during a study of identical twins. TCRdb analysed the 5' RACE reads with MiXCR anew, one entry per CDR3 protein. The sample contains roughly 470,000 distinct CDR3 sequences, more than 13% of which appear only once. The CDR3 covers 16 residues. Losses at the gene ends were 7 bases for V and 5 bases for J; bases not matched to a gene: 14. The sample was also linked to a second study, of yellow fever vaccine responses in identical twins.

Sequenced sample: CD4+ T cells sorted from blood. The TCR originated in a woman aged 18-30 years in good health. The rearrangement uses TRBV12-3 or TRBV12-4 and TRBJ2-3; 8 bases match TRBD2. The CDR3 DNA follows: TGTGCCAGCACCCCCCGGTCAGCGGGAGACAGAGATACGCAGTATTTT. This sequence encodes CASTPRSAGDRDTQYF.